This T cell receptor (beta chain) came from a study of regulatory T cells in long-lasting Graves disease. This clonotype has a count of ten or more. Documented time point: newly diagnosed GD, antithyroid drugs for less than 3 months. The TCR library was made from RNA extracted from PBMCs. American Thyroid Association guidelines defined how Graves' disease was diagnosed. The V end was cut by 2 bases, the J end by 6 bases, with 9 bases between. CDR3 length equals 13 residues. The germline CDR1 and CDR2 sequences are MNHEY and SVGAGI. The authors built TCR beta libraries using iRepertoire HTBI primers and Arm-PCR of CDR3 regions. TCRdb reprocessed the multiplex PCR reads via MiXCR and lists one record per CDR3 protein. The sample contains about 540,000 distinct CDR3 sequences, roughly 14% of which appear only once. This sample was also put to use in a study of T cells in Graves' hyperthyroidism and ophthalmopathy.

The genes are TRBV6-5 and TRBJ2-3, with a tentative D call TRBD2 (5 bases). Sequenced here: peripheral blood mononuclear cells (PBMCs), sampled at new diagnosis, from a patient treated with antithyroid drugs. The sequence came from a man aged 25 to 40 with Graves disease. This CDR3 reads CASSYVSGDTQYF. The CDR3 region has the DNA TGTGCCAGCAGTTACGTCTCGGGGGATACGCAGTATTTT.